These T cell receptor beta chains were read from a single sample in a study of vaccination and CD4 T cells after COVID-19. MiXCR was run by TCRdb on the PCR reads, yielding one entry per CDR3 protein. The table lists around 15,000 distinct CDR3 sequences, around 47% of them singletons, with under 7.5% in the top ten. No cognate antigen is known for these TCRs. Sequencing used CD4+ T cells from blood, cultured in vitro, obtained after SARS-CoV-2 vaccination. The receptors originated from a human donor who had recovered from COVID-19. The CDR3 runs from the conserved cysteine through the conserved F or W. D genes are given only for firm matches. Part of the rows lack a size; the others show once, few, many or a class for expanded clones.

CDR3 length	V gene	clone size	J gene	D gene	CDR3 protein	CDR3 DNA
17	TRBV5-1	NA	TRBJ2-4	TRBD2	CASSLLATSGGKNIQYF	TGCGCCAGCAGCTTACTCGCGACTAGCGGAGGGAAAAACATTCAGTACTTC
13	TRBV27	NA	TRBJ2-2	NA	CASSLIGGGELFF	TGTGCCAGCAGCCTTATTGGGGGCGGGGAGCTGTTTTTT
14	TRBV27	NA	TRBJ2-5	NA	CASSLGWDSETQYF	TGTGCCAGCAGTTTGGGGTGGGACTCAGAGACCCAGTACTTC
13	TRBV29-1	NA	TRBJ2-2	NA	CSIRTVSTGELFF	TGCAGCATCCGGACGGTGAGCACCGGGGAGCTGTTTTTT
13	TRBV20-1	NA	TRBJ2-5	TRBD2	CSASGLAGETQYF	TGCAGTGCTTCGGGACTAGCAGGGGAGACCCAGTACTTC
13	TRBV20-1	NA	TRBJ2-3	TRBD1	CSALTGVIDTQYF	TGCAGTGCCCTGACAGGGGTAATCGATACGCAGTATTTT
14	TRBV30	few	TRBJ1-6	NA	CAWSVWGVGSPLHF	TGTGCCTGGAGTGTGTGGGGAGTAGGATCACCCCTCCACTTT
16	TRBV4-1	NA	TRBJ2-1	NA	CASSPRGGNGGTKQFF	TGCGCCAGCAGCCCACGTGGGGGTAATGGAGGGACCAAGCAGTTCTTC
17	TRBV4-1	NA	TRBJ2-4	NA	CASSQLGSSLAKNIQYF	TGCGCCAGCAGCCAACTAGGATCTAGTCTAGCCAAAAACATTCAGTACTTC
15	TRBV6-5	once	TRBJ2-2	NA	CASSYGTLNTGELFF	TGTGCCAGCAGTTACGGGACACTGAACACCGGGGAGCTGTTTTTT
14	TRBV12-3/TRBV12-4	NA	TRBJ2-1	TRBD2	CASSLAGLEGLEFF	TGTGCCAGCAGTTTAGCAGGACTAGAGGGTTTGGAGTTCTTC
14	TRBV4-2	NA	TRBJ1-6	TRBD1	CASSPGQENSPLHF	TGTGCCAGCAGCCCAGGACAGGAAAATTCACCCCTCCACTTT
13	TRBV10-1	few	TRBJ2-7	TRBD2	CASSVAGGREQYF	TGCGCCAGCAGTGTAGCGGGAGGGCGAGAGCAGTACTTC
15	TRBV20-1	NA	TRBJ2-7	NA	CSARGDGSLSYEQYF	TGCAGTGCTAGAGGCGACGGGAGTCTCTCCTACGAGCAGTACTTC
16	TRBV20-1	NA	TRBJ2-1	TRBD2	CSATVTSGRAYNEQFF	TGCAGTGCTACGGTGACTAGCGGGAGGGCTTACAATGAGCAGTTCTTC
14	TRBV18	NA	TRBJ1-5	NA	CASSPLYSNQPQHF	TGTGCCAGCTCACCGCTATATAGCAATCAGCCCCAGCATTTT
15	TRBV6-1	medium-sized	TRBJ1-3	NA	CASSGFPGTGNTIYF	TGTGCCAGCAGTGGGTTTCCAGGGACTGGAAACACCATATATTTT
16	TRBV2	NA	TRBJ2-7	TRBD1	CASSEADPRQGDEQYF	TGTGCCAGCAGTGAAGCGGATCCGAGGCAGGGGGACGAGCAGTACTTC
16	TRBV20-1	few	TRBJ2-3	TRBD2	CSALRQLAGGADTQYF	TGCAGTGCTTTGCGCCAACTAGCGGGAGGAGCAGATACGCAGTATTTT
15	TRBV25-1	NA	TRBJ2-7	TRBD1	CASSGGQGFFHEQYF	TGTGCCAGCAGTGGGGGACAGGGTTTCTTCCACGAGCAGTACTTC
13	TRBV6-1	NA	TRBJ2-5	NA	CASSEVWRGDQYF	TGTGCCAGCAGTGAAGTATGGAGGGGCGACCAGTACTTC
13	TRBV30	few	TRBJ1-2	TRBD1	CAWSLQGIGGYTF	TGTGCCTGGAGTTTACAGGGGATCGGCGGCTACACCTTC
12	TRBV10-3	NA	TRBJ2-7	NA	CAVKGSSYEQYF	TGTGCCGTCAAAGGGTCTTCCTACGAGCAGTACTTC
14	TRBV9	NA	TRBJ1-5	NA	CASSASGSGQPQHF	TGTGCCAGCAGCGCCTCAGGGTCGGGTCAGCCCCAGCATTTT
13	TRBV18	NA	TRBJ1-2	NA	CASSPEVNYGYTF	TGTGCCAGCTCACCCGAAGTTAACTATGGCTACACCTTC
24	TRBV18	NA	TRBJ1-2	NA	CASSPSGAGADTQYFGPGTRGYTF	NA
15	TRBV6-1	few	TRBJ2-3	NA	CASIIGALSTDTQYF	TGTGCCAGCATAATCGGGGCGTTGAGCACAGATACGCAGTATTTT
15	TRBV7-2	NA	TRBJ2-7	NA	CASSSPLLPPYEQYF	TGTGCCAGCAGCTCCCCCCTTCTCCCCCCCTACGAGCAGTACTTC
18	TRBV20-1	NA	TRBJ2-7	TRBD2	CSARGQGGLAGDLGEQYF	TGCAGTGCTAGAGGACAGGGAGGGCTAGCGGGAGACCTGGGCGAGCAGTACTTC
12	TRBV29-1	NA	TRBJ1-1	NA	CSVKDGNTEAFF	TGCAGCGTAAAAGACGGGAACACTGAAGCTTTCTTT
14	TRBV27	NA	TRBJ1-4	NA	CASRLRAGNEKLFF	TGTGCCAGCAGGTTGAGGGCTGGTAATGAAAAACTGTTTTTT
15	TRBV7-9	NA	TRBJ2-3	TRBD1	CASSSGQGMADTQYF	TGTGCCAGCAGCTCCGGACAGGGTATGGCAGATACGCAGTATTTT
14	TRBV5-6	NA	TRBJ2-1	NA	CASSLGSLYNEQFF	TGTGCCAGCAGCTTGGGCTCTCTCTACAATGAGCAGTTCTTC
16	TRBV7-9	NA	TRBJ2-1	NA	CASSSVALSDYNEQFF	TGTGCCAGCAGCTCGGTGGCGCTTTCGGACTACAATGAGCAGTTCTTC
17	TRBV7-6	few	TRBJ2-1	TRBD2	CASSSNRAGASYNEQFF	TGTGCCAGCAGCTCCAACCGGGCGGGAGCCTCCTACAATGAGCAGTTCTTC
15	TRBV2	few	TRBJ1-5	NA	CASKEGGTRYQPQHF	TGTGCCAGCAAAGAAGGCGGGACAAGATATCAGCCCCAGCATTTT
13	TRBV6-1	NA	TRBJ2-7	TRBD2	CASSRLAGYEQYF	TGTGCCAGCAGTAGACTAGCAGGCTACGAGCAGTACTTC
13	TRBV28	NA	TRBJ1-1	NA	CASSFDGNTEAFF	TGTGCCAGCAGTTTCGACGGCAACACTGAAGCTTTCTTT
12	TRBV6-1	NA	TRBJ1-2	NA	CASSSRVGGYTF	TGTGCCAGCAGCTCCCGGGTTGGTGGCTACACCTTC
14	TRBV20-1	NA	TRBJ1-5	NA	CSARGGESNQPQHF	TGCAGTGCTAGAGGGGGGGAGAGCAATCAGCCCCAGCATTTT
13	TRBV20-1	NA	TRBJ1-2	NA	CSAVLTDRYGYTF	TGCAGTGCGGTCCTGACCGACAGGTATGGCTACACCTTC
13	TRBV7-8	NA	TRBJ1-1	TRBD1	CASSLTGGAEAFF	TGTGCCAGCAGCTTAACAGGGGGCGCTGAAGCTTTCTTT
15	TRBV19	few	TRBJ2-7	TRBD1	CASSHPGTGGYEQYF	TGTGCCAGTAGTCACCCCGGGACAGGGGGCTACGAGCAGTACTTC
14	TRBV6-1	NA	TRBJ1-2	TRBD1	CASRRTGTHYGYTF	TGTGCCAGCAGGCGGACAGGGACACACTATGGCTACACCTTC